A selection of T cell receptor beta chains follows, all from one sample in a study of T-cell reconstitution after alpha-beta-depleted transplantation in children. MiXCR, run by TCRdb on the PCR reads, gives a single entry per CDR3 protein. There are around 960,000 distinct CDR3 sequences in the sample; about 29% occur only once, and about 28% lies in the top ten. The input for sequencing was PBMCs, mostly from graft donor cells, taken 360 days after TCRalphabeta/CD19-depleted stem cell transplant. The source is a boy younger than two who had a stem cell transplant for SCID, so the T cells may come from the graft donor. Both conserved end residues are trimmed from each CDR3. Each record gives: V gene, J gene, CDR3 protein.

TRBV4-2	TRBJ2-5	ASSQDGGGSQETQY
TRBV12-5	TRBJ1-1	ASGLDRGPRLEAF
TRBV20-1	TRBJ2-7	SARGTGTGEQY
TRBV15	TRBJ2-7	ATSSTGTVPREQY
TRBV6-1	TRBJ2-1	ASHLGGAGNEQF
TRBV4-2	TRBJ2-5	ASSQEQWGTNNLETQY
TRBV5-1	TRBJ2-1	ASSLGLAGSYNEQF
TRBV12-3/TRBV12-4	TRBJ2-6	ASTRQGATGANVLT
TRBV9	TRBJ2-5	ASTGASEGETQY
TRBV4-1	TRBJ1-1	ASSQDRAPGTEAF
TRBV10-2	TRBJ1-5	ASRGDSSLNQPQH
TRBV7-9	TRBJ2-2	ASSLAPGYHTGELF
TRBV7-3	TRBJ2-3	ASSSMTGGSTDTQY
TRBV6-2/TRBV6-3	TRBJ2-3	ASKEGTDTQY
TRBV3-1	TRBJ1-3	ASSHGTPIY
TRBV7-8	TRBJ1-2	ASSPRGLFYGYT
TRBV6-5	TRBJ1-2	ASSNGQLNYGYT
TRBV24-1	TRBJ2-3	ATSESGQRTQY
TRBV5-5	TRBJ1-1	ASSAGMGVTEAF
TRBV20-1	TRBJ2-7	SAMGGFFYEQY
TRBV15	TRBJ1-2	ATSKDRLWGYT
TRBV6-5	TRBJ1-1	ASSYSVLTGNTEAF
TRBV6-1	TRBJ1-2	ASRQASRGYGYT
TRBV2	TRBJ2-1	ASSEVPGTVNEQF
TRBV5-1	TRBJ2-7	ASSPTLTSLSYEQY
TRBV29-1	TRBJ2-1	SVSAGTGSNEQF
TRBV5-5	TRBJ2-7	ASSLAGTSIRYEQY
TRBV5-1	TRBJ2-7	ASSLDVRQAYEQY
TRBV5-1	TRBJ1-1	ASSLAWDSHMNTEAF
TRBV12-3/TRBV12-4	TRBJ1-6	ASSGTGSSPLH
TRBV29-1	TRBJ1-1	SVGMEGAGTEAF
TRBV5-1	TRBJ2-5	ASSLGPNGQEETQY
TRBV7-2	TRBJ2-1	ASSLALGTHSYNEQF
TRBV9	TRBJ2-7	ASSVGQGGFYEQY
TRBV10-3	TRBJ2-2	AIHGDTGELF
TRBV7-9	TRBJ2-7	ASSAGRSYEQY
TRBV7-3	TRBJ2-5	ASSSAPQETQY
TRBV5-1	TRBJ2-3	ASSNPNDRPFSTDTQY
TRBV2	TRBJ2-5	ASSGFGKETQY
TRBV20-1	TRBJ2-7	SAEQTVSYEQY
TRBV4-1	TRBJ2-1	ASSQDQLGEQF
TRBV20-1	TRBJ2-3	STTGTVRSDTQY
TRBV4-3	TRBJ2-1	ASSQDVSIFGSYNEQF
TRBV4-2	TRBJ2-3	ASSQVGAATDTQY
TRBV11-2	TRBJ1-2	ASSPRAGKANYGYT
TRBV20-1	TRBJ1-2	SASGGGYT
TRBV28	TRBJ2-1	ASSLLGAGDHNEQF
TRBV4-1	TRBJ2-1	ASNGPGTGAPNEQF
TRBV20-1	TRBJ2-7	SAHDRYPYEQY
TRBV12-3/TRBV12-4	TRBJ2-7	ASSLQGREQY
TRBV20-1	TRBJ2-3	SASPAGPSTDTQY
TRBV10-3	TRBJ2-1	AISQGGNEQF